The 32 T cell receptor beta chains below were found in one sample sequenced in a study of GPR56 and killer-like receptors on CD4 memory cells (dated by TCRdb to 2018 to 2020). Instrument used: Illumina HiSeq 2500. Through TCRdb reprocessing, the reads give one entry per CDR3 protein sequence; DNA is omitted. The sample table on file contains 2,400 or so distinct CDR3 sequences. The top ten constitute under 4.5% of the sample. Five KLR/GPR56-defined CD4+ populations were enriched by fluorescence-activated cell sorting before TCRbeta sequencing. The sample taken for sequencing was memory CD4+ T cells from blood. The receptors were sampled from a human donor in good health.

The chain joins TRBV6-1 to TRBJ2-6. This CDR3 region has 12 residues. Germline values: CDR1 MNHNS, CDR2 SASEGT. The CDR3 loop reads CASSRGANVLTF.

This clonotype is identified as medium-sized from frequency. This chain joins TRBV6-1 and TRBJ1-5; TCRdb gives TRBD1 as the D gene, but with no DNA this cannot be confirmed. The CDR3 is made up of 16 amino acids. Germline V CDR1 and CDR2: MNHNS, SASEGT. The CDR3: CASSELSGRGNQPQHF.

This chain links TRBV6-2 or TRBV6-3 with TRBJ1-1; TCRdb lists TRBD1, though no DNA is available to test this call. The CDR3 consists of 15 residues. The V gene's germline CDR1 is MNHEY and CDR2 SVGEGT. CDR3 residues: CASSSGTGGNTEAFF.

The chain's CDR3 is CASSTTSGGPFWETQYF. The chain links TRBV6-1 to TRBJ2-5; TCRdb designates TRBD2, a call that cannot be tested without DNA. The CDR3 covers 17 residues. The germline gives CDR1 MNHNS, CDR2 SASEGT.

The V and J genes are TRBV20-1 and TRBJ2-4; the TCRdb call, TRBD2, lacks DNA for checking. The CDR3 contains 15 residues. The germline CDR1 and CDR2 sequences are DFQATT and SNEGSKA (reference sequence). The chain's CDR3 is CSARDSGSTKNIQYF.

According to its frequency, this clonotype is large. The chain is built from TRBV29-1 and TRBJ1-2. The V gene's germline CDR1 is SQVTM and CDR2 ANQGSEA. The CDR3 totals 14 residues. Here the CDR3 reads CSVVGTPANYGYTF.

In terms of frequency, this clonotype is large. This chain links TRBV6-2 or TRBV6-3 with TRBJ2-2; lacking DNA, the TRBD1 call made by TCRdb goes unchecked. Germline V gene data show CDR1 as MNHEY and CDR2 as SVGEGT. This CDR3 is 15 amino acids long. This CDR3 is CASRLQGAPTGELFF.

This chain connects TRBV12-3 or TRBV12-4 to TRBJ1-2. This CDR3 is 12 amino acids long. CDR3 protein: CASTLGRGGYTF.

V gene TRBV4-2 combines with J gene TRBJ2-2; lacking DNA, the TRBD2 call made by TCRdb goes unchecked. Germline lookup yields CDR1 LGHNA and CDR2 YNFKEQ. CDR3 size: 20 residues. CDR3 in amino acids: CASSPNLMMVAGSNTGELFF.

According to its frequency, this clonotype is medium-sized (0.01 to 0.1%). V and J are TRBV5-6 and TRBJ2-2. CDR3 length: 12 amino acids. Germline assignment: CDR1 SGHDT and CDR2 YYEEEE. The CDR3 loop is CASSLSSGELFF.

The V call is TRBV12-3 or TRBV12-4, the J call TRBJ2-2; lacking DNA, the TRBD1 call made by TCRdb goes unchecked. The CDR3 extends over 15 amino acids. This chain's CDR3 is CASSPTGGNTGELFF.

The chain carries TRBV7-9 and TRBJ2-3; TCRdb's D gene call, TRBD2, goes unchecked for lack of DNA. The CDR3 covers 17 residues. The germline CDR1 and CDR2 sequences are SEHNR and FQNEAQ (reference sequence). The chain's CDR3 is CASSERRLAGDTDTQYF.

This clonotype is labeled large based on frequency. V usage is TRBV24-1 and J usage is TRBJ2-3. The CDR3 is 15 residues long. Germline values: CDR1 KGHDR, CDR2 SFDVKD. CDR3: CATSDPGDQTDTQYF.

The chain uses TRBV4-3 and TRBJ2-2; TCRdb calls TRBD2, which cannot be checked without DNA. The germline V gene has CDR1 LGHNA and CDR2 YSLEER. The CDR3 covers 16 residues. Here the CDR3 reads CASSHLSGGATGELFF.

This clonotype is called medium-sized based on its frequency. The chain recombines TRBV19 with TRBJ2-7. Germline V lookup: CDR1 LNHDA, CDR2 SQIVND (reference sequence). This CDR3 comprises 12 residues. CDR3 sequence reads: CASSGKLGEQYF.

Measured by frequency, this clonotype is large. This chain uses TRBV19 with TRBJ1-2; TCRdb selects TRBD1, and the lack of DNA leaves this call unchecked. The CDR3 contains 14 residues. CDR1 and CDR2 from the germline V gene are LNHDA and SQIVND (reference sequence). CDR3 amino acids: CASTPRGVGYGYTF. The full variable domain, in which reference TRBV19 and TRBJ1-2 provide the parts outside the CDR3, is DGGITQSPKYLFRKEGQNVTLSCEQNLNHDAMYWYRQDPGQGLRLIYYSQIVNDFQKGDIAEGYSVSREKKESFPLTVTSAQKNPTAFYLCASTPRGVGYGYTFGSGTRLTVV.

This chain uses TRBV30 with TRBJ2-3; checking the TCRdb D call of TRBD2 is not possible without DNA. The CDR3 consists of 15 residues. Germline loops: CDR1 GTSNPN, CDR2 SVGIG (reference sequence). The CDR3 protein is CAWSLGASGGVTQYF.

The chain uses TRBV20-1 and TRBJ2-2; there is no DNA to check the TCRdb D call of TRBD2. Per the germline V gene, CDR1 is DFQATT and CDR2 is SNEGSKA (reference sequence). This CDR3 region has 15 residues. The CDR3 loop is CSARDGGRNTGELFF.

Judged by frequency, this clonotype is medium-sized. This chain links TRBV9 with TRBJ1-5. The germline V gene encodes CDR1 SGDLS and CDR2 YYNGEE. The CDR3 loop spans 14 amino acids. The CDR3 protein is CASSPGRANQPQHF. Full variable domain (remainder filled in from reference TRBV9 and TRBJ1-5): DSGVTQTPKHLITATGQRVTLRCSPRSGDLSVYWYQQSLDQGLQFLIQYYNGEERAKGNILERFSAQQFPDLHSELNLSSLELGDSALYFCASSPGRANQPQHFGDGTRLSIL.

The V gene is TRBV29-1, the J gene TRBJ2-5; as DNA is missing, the TRBD2 call by TCRdb cannot be tested. The CDR3 is 15 amino acids. Germline CDR1 and CDR2: SQVTM and ANQGSEA. Here the CDR3 reads CSVDGTSGGAGAQYF.

Measured by frequency, this clonotype is medium-sized. CDR3: CASSLDRVETQYF. The gene calls are TRBV19 and TRBJ2-5; checking the TCRdb D call of TRBD1 is not possible without DNA. The CDR3 consists of 13 residues. CDR1 LNHDA and CDR2 SQIVND come from the germline V gene (reference sequence).

The chain is built from TRBV20-1 and TRBJ2-3; the TRBD1 assignment by TCRdb is unverifiable without DNA. The CDR3 covers 14 residues. CDR1 is DFQATT and CDR2 is SNEGSKA in the germline V gene (reference sequence). The CDR3 loop reads CSAMWAGGTDTQYF.

V is TRBV11-1 and J is TRBJ2-7. From germline, CDR1 is SGHAT and CDR2 FQDESV (reference sequence). This CDR3 region has 14 residues. The CDR3 reads CASSRKRETYEQYF. The variable domain in full, completed from reference TRBV11-1 and TRBJ2-7, reads EAEVAQSPRYKITEKSQAVAFWCDPISGHATLYWYRQILGQGPELLVQFQDESVVDDSQLPKDRFSAERLKGVDSTLKIQPAELGDSAMYLCASSRKRETYEQYFGPGTRLTVT.

Its frequency marks this clonotype as medium-sized. The chain has TRBV5-4 and TRBJ1-2. In germline, CDR1 is SGHNT, CDR2 YYREEE (reference sequence). The CDR3 runs to 15 residues. CDR3 loop: CASSFSGVARDGYTF. The full variable domain, with the rest looked up from reference TRBV5-4 and TRBJ1-2, is ETGVTQSPTHLIKTRGQQVTLRCSSQSGHNTVSWYQQALGQGPQFIFQYYREEENGRGNFPPRFSGLQFPNYSSELNVNALELDDSALYLCASSFSGVARDGYTFGSGTRLTVV.

By frequency, this clonotype is medium-sized (0.01 to 0.1%). The chain employs TRBV10-3 and TRBJ1-6; the TRBD1 assignment by TCRdb is unverifiable without DNA. Germline lookup yields CDR1 ENHRY and CDR2 SYGVKD. The CDR3 totals 12 residues. CDR3 sequence: CAISAIGGSLHF.

Its frequency marks this clonotype as large. The genes are TRBV6-2 or TRBV6-3 and TRBJ1-1. This CDR3 region has 13 residues. The V gene's germline CDR1 is MNHEY and CDR2 SVGEGT. CDR3 loop: CASSLTGGAEAFF.

Frequency places this clonotype as large. This chain connects TRBV6-1 to TRBJ1-1; the D call from TCRdb, TRBD1, cannot be confirmed without DNA. The CDR3 consists of 14 residues. From germline, CDR1 is MNHNS and CDR2 SASEGT. CDR3: CASSRQGGDTEAFF.

Its frequency marks this clonotype as medium-sized. The genes are TRBV18 and TRBJ1-1; TCRdb gives TRBD1 as the D gene, but with no DNA this cannot be confirmed. From germline, CDR1 is KGHSH and CDR2 LQKENI. CDR3 length: 16 residues. CDR3 amino acids: CASSPLHRTTNTEAFF. Full variable domain (remainder filled in from reference TRBV18 and TRBJ1-1): NAGVMQNPRHLVRRRGQEARLRCSPMKGHSHVYWYRQLPEEGLKFMVYLQKENIIDESGMPKERFSAEFPKEGPSILRIQQVVRGDSAAYFCASSPLHRTTNTEAFFGQGTRLTVV.

The CDR3 sequence is CASSRTGRGTDTQYF. V usage is TRBV19 and J usage is TRBJ2-3; TCRdb gives TRBD1 as the D gene, but with no DNA this cannot be confirmed. Looked up from germline, CDR1 is LNHDA and CDR2 is SQIVND (reference sequence). This CDR3 spans 15 amino acids. The full variable domain, its missing parts supplied by reference TRBV19 and TRBJ2-3, is DGGITQSPKYLFRKEGQNVTLSCEQNLNHDAMYWYRQDPGQGLRLIYYSQIVNDFQKGDIAEGYSVSREKKESFPLTVTSAQKNPTAFYLCASSRTGRGTDTQYFGPGTRLTVL.

This sequence joins TRBV7-2 and TRBJ2-5; the TCRdb call, TRBD1, lacks DNA for checking. The CDR3 sequence is 16 residues long. Germline V gene lookup returns CDR1 SGHTA and CDR2 FQGNSA. CDR3 sequence reads: CASSLGSGDGGETQYF.

This rearrangement joins TRBV4-1 to TRBJ1-1; absent DNA, TCRdb's TRBD1 call cannot be checked. This CDR3 region has 16 residues. Germline loops: CDR1 MGHRA, CDR2 YSYEKL. CDR3 protein: CASSPPARGGDTEAFF.

V usage is TRBV24-1 and J usage is TRBJ2-1; the TCRdb call, TRBD1, lacks DNA for checking. Germline loops: CDR1 KGHDR, CDR2 SFDVKD. The CDR3 extends over 16 amino acids. The CDR3 reads CATSDPTGGNGNEQFF.